Listed below are T cell receptor beta chains from one sample, sequenced in a study of blood T cell repertoires in COVID-19. The repertoire was sequenced with immunoSEQ multiplex PCR; TCRdb's copy has only in-frame clones and lacks some. The sample records approximately 390,000 clones, approximately 86% being singletons. The source material was PBMCs or T cells enriched from blood (not recorded which). The origin of the receptors is a woman aged 40 to 50 with acute COVID-19. CDR3s include the opening cysteine and the closing phenylalanine or tryptophan. A D gene is named only where the DNA matches it firmly. Clone size is shown for a subset of rows, as once, few, many or a class of expanded clone.

d_gene	v_gene	len	abundance	j_gene	CDR3nt	CDR3aa
TRBD2	TRBV5-5	16	.	TRBJ2-2	TGTGCCAGCAGCCGACTAGCGGGGGCCAACACCGGGGAGCTGTTTTTT	CASSRLAGANTGELFF
.	TRBV3-1/TRBV3-2	13	.	TRBJ2-3	TGTGCCAGCAGCCCCCTTGGGGACTATACGCAGTATTTT	CASSPLGDYTQYF
.	TRBV9	15	.	TRBJ2-1	TGTGCCAGCAGCGGGGCCATCCCGGCGTACAATGAGCAGTTCTTC	CASSGAIPAYNEQFF
.	TRBV19	13	.	TRBJ1-4	TGTGCCACCAATGACAGTTTAATGAAGAAACTGTTTTTT	CATNDSLMKKLFF
TRBD1	TRBV7-6	14	few	TRBJ2-7	TGTGCCAGCAGCTATCTACAGGGGACCTACGAGCAGTACTTC	CASSYLQGTYEQYF
.	TRBV5-1	16	.	TRBJ2-3	TGCGCCAGCAGCTTGGAGGGCTGGGGGCGGACAGATACGCAGTATTTT	CASSLEGWGRTDTQYF
TRBD1	TRBV18	16	.	TRBJ1-6	TGTGCCAGCTCACCCACAGGGGATCTCTATAATTCACCCCTCCACTTT	CASSPTGDLYNSPLHF
TRBD1	TRBV4-1	12	.	TRBJ1-2	TGCGCCAGCAGCCCCAACAGGGGAGGCTACACCTTC	CASSPNRGGYTF
TRBD1	TRBV6-5	15	.	TRBJ2-1	TGTGCCAGCAGTTACCGGACAGGGGGTTACAATGAGCAGTTCTTC	CASSYRTGGYNEQFF
TRBD2	TRBV5-1	16	.	TRBJ2-5	TGCGCCAGCAGCTCGGGACTAGCGGGGCTACAAGAGACCCAGTACTTC	CASSSGLAGLQETQYF
TRBD1	TRBV30	14	.	TRBJ1-2	TGTGCCTGGAGTGTACCGGTGCAGGGGGCTAGGTACACCTTC	CAWSVPVQGARYTF
TRBD1	TRBV5-1	15	.	TRBJ1-1	TGCGCCAGCAGCCCTGTGACAGGGGGGAACACTGAAGCTTTCTTT	CASSPVTGGNTEAFF
TRBD2	TRBV6-5	14	.	TRBJ2-1	TGTGCCAGCAGTTACGGCGGGGGTAGGAATGAGCAGTTCTTC	CASSYGGGRNEQFF
TRBD2	TRBV7-9	16	once	TRBJ2-2	TGTGCCAGCAGCTTCCCTCAGCGGGGGGGTACCGGGGAGCTGTTTTTT	CASSFPQRGGTGELFF
TRBD1	TRBV4-1	17	.	TRBJ1-5	TGCGCCAGCAGCCAAGATCTCGGGGACAGGCGCAATCAGCCCCAGCATTTT	CASSQDLGDRRNQPQHF
.	TRBV4-2	17	.	TRBJ1-6	TGTGCCAGCAGCCAGATAACCTACAGGGACGATAATTCACCCCTCCACTTT	CASSQITYRDDNSPLHF
TRBD2	TRBV9	17	.	TRBJ2-2	TGTGCCAGCAGCGTAGGGTCTAGCGGGGGGAACACCGGGGAGCTGTTTTTT	CASSVGSSGGNTGELFF
.	TRBV6-1	16	few	TRBJ1-6	TGTGCCAGCAGTGCCACAGGGAGGGGAGGTTATTCACCCCTCCACTTT	CASSATGRGGYSPLHF
TRBD1	TRBV7-2	15	few	TRBJ1-5	TGTGCCAGCAGCGTCAGGGGGGTCTACAATCAGCCCCAGCATTTT	CASSVRGVYNQPQHF
TRBD2	TRBV11-3	15	.	TRBJ2-1	TGTGCCAGCAGCTTACGGCCTAGCGGAAACAATGAGCAGTTCTTC	CASSLRPSGNNEQFF
TRBD2	TRBV18	18	.	TRBJ2-2	TGTGCCAGCTCACAACGGACTAGCGGGGGGGCGAACACCGGGGAGCTGTTTTTT	CASSQRTSGGANTGELFF
TRBD2	TRBV5-1	16	.	TRBJ2-2	TGCGCCAGCAGCTTGGCCGGCGGGGGGTCCACCGGGGAGCTGTTTTTT	CASSLAGGGSTGELFF
.	TRBV2	13	.	TRBJ1-2	TGTGCCAGCAGTGCCGGGTCCTACGAAGGCTACACCTTC	CASSAGSYEGYTF
.	TRBV2	14	.	TRBJ2-6	TGTGCCAGCAGGGGGGGATCTGGGGCCAACGTCCTGACTTTC	CASRGGSGANVLTF
TRBD1	TRBV19	15	.	TRBJ1-5	TGTGCCAGTAGTATAAGTGGGACAGGCAATCAGCCCCAGCATTTT	CASSISGTGNQPQHF
TRBD1	TRBV3-1/TRBV3-2	14	.	TRBJ1-4	TGTGCCAGCAGCCCACAGGGGGCAGAGGAAAAACTGTTTTTT	CASSPQGAEEKLFF
TRBD1	TRBV14	17	.	TRBJ2-2	TGTGCCAGCAGCCAAGATACGGGACAGGATAACACCGGGGAGCTGTTTTTT	CASSQDTGQDNTGELFF
.	TRBV18	18	.	TRBJ2-7	TGTGCCAGCTCACCGCGCAAACCGGGAGAACGGTTTTCTTACGAGCAGTACTTC	CASSPRKPGERFSYEQYF
.	TRBV7-7	13	.	TRBJ2-5	TGTGCCAGCAGCCCAATGGGGCGAGAGACCCAGTACTTC	CASSPMGRETQYF
.	TRBV19	13	.	TRBJ2-5	TGTGCCAGTAGTATAACAGGGAGAGAGACCCAGTACTTC	CASSITGRETQYF
TRBD1	TRBV12-3/TRBV12-4	13	.	TRBJ1-1	TGTGCCAGCAGTTTCGGACAGGGCACTGAAGCTTTCTTT	CASSFGQGTEAFF
.	TRBV11-2	16	.	TRBJ2-6	TGTGCCAGCAGCTTAGTTATCGGCTCTGGGGCCAACGTCCTGACTTTC	CASSLVIGSGANVLTF